Here is one T cell receptor (beta chain) with its context. The antigen is not known. CDR1 SGHDN and CDR2 FVKESK come from the germline V gene. The CDR3 is 16 amino acids. Trimming took 5 bases from V and 4 from J; bases not matched to a gene: 14. The data were obtained in a study of cytomegalovirus exposure and HLA in healthy donors. Overall study context: Unique TCRs numbering around 85 million, obtained from HLA-typed donors, made up an early data release. Study findings and constraints: The Asian-associated ancestry cluster reportedly had fewer N-insertions than the 666-donor mean in a later analysis. Most of the TCR beta V segments (in an earlier analysis) were productive either about 87% or about 30% of the time. Equally common other TCR beta chains were less clonally expanded than HLA-associated ones, a later analysis found.

With 60 Vbeta and 13 Jbeta primers, the PCR was carried out. Profiled with immunoSEQ multiplex PCR; TCRdb holds only in-frame clones, not every one. The sample records fewer than 150,000 clones, more than 70% being singletons. This TCR was sampled from a woman aged 25 to 45 in good health and CMV-seropositive. The sequenced material came from PBMCs. The rearrangement links TRBV14 to TRBJ2-7; 7 bases line up with TRBD1. The CDR3 nucleotides are TGTGCCAGCAGCGCCTCCTTACAGGGGCGCCTGTACGAGCAGTACTTC. Translation: CASSASLQGRLYEQYF. Together with reference TRBV14 and TRBJ2-7, the CDR3 gives the full variable domain: EAGVTQFPSHSVIEKGQTVTLRCDPISGHDNLYWYRRVMGKEIKFLLHFVKESKQDESGMPNNRFLAERTGGTYSTLKVQPAELEDSGVYFCASSASLQGRLYEQYFGPGTRLTVT.